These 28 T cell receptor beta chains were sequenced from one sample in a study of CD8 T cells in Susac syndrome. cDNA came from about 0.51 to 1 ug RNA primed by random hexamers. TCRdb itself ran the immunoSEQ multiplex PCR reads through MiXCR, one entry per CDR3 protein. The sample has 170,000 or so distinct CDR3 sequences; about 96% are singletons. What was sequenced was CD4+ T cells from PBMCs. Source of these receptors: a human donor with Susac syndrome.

CDR3 sequence (DNA): TGTGCCAGCTCACCTCTTCCGAGTCCGGGACCCTCCCAAGAGACCCAGTACTTC. It is translated as CASSPLPSPGPSQETQYF. The chain combines TRBV18 with TRBJ2-5; D is possibly TRBD1 or TRBD2 (5 bases each). Trimming left V 3 bases short and J 1 base short, with 21 bases between. CDR3 length: 18 residues. The germline V gene encodes CDR1 KGHSH and CDR2 LQKENI.

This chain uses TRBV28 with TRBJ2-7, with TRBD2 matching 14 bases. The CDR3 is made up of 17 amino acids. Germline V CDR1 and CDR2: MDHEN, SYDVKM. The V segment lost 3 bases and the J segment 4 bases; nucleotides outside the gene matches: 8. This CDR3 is CASSFRTSGRRAYEQYF. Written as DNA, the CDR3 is TGTGCCAGCAGTTTTCGGACTAGCGGGAGGAGGGCTTACGAGCAGTACTTC.

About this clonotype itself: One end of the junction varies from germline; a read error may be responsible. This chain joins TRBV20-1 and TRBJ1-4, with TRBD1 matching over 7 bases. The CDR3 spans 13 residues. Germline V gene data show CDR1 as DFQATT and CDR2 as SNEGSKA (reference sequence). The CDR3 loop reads CSAREGRLDRHSF. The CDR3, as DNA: TGCAGTGCTAGAGAGGGGAGGTTGGACAGGCATTCTTTT.

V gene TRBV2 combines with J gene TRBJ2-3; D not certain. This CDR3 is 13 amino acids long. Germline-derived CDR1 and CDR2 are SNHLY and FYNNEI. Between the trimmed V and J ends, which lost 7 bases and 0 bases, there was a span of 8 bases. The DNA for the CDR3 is TGTGCCAGCACCCCGGACAGCACAGATACGCAGTATTTT. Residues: CASTPDSTDTQYF.

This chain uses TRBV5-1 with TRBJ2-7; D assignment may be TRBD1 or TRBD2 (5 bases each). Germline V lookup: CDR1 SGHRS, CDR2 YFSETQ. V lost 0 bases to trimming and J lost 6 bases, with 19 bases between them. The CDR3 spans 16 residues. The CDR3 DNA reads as TGCGCCAGCAGCTTGGAAGGACATACTAGGGTTGGCGAGCAGTACTTC. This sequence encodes CASSLEGHTRVGEQYF.

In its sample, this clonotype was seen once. The DNA of the CDR3 is TGTGCCAGCAGTTTACGCCCGGGGGATGAGCAGTTCTTC. Its protein is CASSLRPGDEQFF. This rearrangement joins TRBV12-3 or TRBV12-4 to TRBJ2-1; D perhaps matches TRBD2 (6 bases). CDR3 length equals 13 residues. With 2 bases removed from V and 8 bases from J, the gap between germline ends came to 10 bases.

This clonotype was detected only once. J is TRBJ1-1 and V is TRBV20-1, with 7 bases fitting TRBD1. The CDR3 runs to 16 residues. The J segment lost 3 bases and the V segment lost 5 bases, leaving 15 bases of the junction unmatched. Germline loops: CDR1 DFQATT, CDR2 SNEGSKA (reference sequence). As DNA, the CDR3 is TGCAGTGCTCGACAGGGATGGATGTCTTCGGACACTGAAGCTTTCTTT. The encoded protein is CSARQGWMSSDTEAFF.

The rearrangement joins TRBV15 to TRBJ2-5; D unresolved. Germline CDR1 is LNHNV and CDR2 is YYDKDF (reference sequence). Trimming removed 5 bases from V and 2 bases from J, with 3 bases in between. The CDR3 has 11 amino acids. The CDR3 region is CATSVQETQYF. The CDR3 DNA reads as TGTGCCACCAGCGTACAAGAGACCCAGTACTTC. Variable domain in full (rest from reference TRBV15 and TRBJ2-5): DAMVIQNPRYQVTQFGKPVTLSCSQTLNHNVMYWYQQKSSQAPKLLFHYYDKDFNNEADTPDNFQSRRPNTSFCFLDIRSPGLGDTAMYLCATSVQETQYFGPGTRLLVL.

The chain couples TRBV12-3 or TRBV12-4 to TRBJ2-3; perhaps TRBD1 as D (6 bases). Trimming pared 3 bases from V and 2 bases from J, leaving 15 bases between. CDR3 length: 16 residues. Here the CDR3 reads CASSFGTGTSTDTQYF. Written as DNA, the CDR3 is TGTGCCAGCAGTTTTGGTACAGGGACATCCACAGATACGCAGTATTTT.

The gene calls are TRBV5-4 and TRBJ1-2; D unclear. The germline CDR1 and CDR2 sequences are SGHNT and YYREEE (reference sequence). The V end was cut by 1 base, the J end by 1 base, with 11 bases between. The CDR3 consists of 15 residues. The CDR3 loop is CASSLFGLDNYGYTF. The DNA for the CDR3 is TGTGCCAGCAGCTTGTTCGGTTTGGATAACTATGGCTACACCTTC.

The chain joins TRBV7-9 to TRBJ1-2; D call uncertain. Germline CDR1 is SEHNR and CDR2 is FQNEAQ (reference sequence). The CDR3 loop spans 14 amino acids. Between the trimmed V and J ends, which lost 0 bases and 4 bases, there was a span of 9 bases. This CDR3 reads CASSLAQESYGYTF. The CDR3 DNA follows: TGTGCCAGCAGCTTAGCCCAGGAGAGCTATGGCTACACCTTC.

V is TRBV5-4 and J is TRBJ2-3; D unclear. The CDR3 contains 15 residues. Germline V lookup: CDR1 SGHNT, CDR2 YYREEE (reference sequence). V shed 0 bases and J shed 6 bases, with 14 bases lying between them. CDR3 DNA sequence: TGTGCCAGCAGCTTGGTGTCAGGCAGCAAGGATACGCAGTATTTT. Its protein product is CASSLVSGSKDTQYF.

The CDR3 reads CASLDSSTDTQYF. The CDR3 DNA sequence: TGTGCCAGCTTGGACAGTAGCACAGATACGCAGTATTTT. The chain joins TRBV28 to TRBJ2-3, with a possible D match to TRBD1 (6 bases). V was cut by 8 bases and J by 0 bases, with 9 bases left in between. The CDR3 consists of 13 residues. Germline CDR1 and CDR2: MDHEN and SYDVKM.

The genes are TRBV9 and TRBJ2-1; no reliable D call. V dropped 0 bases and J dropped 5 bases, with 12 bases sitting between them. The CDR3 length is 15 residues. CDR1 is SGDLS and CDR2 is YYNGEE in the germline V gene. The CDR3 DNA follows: TGTGCCAGCAGCGTAGTTGATAGCTTCCACAATGAGCAGTTCTTC. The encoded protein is CASSVVDSFHNEQFF.

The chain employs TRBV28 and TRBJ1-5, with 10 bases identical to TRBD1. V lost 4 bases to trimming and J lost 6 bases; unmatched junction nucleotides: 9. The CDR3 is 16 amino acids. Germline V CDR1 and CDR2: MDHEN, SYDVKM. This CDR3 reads CASSSDRGPAAQPQHF. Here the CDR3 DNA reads TGTGCCAGCAGTTCAGACAGGGGGCCCGCCGCTCAGCCCCAGCATTTT.

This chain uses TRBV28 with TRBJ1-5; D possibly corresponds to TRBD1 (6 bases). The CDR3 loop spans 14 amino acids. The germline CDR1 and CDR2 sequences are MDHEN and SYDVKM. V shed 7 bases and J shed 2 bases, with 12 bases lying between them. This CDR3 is CASMWGAGNQPQHF. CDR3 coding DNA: TGTGCCAGCATGTGGGGGGCAGGCAATCAGCCCCAGCATTTT. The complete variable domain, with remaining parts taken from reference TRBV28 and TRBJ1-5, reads DVKVTQSSRYLVKRTGEKVFLECVQDMDHENMFWYRQDPGLGLRLIYFSYDVKMKEKGDIPEGYSVSREKKERFSLILESASTNQTSMYLCASMWGAGNQPQHFGDGTRLSIL.

The CDR3 nucleotides are TGCGCCAGCAGCTTAGGGGGGACTAGCGGTTACAATGAGCAGTTCTTC. Amino acids: CASSLGGTSGYNEQFF. J is TRBJ2-1 and V is TRBV5-1; 11 bases align to TRBD2. The germline V gene encodes CDR1 SGHRS and CDR2 YFSETQ. V trimming: 2 bases; J trimming: 4 bases; junction bases outside the gene matches: 5. This CDR3 is 16 amino acids long.

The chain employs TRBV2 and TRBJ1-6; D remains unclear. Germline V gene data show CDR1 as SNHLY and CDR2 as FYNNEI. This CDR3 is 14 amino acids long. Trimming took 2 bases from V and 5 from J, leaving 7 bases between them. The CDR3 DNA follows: TGTGCCAGCAGTGAAAGGAGCGATAATTCACCCCTCCACTTT. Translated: CASSERSDNSPLHF.

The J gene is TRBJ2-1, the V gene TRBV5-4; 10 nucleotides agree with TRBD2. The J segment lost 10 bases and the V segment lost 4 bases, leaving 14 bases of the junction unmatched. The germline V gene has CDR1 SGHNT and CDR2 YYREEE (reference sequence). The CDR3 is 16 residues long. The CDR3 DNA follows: TGTGCCAGCAGCCCGGGAGGACTAGCGGTTTCGGGGGAGCAGTTCTTC. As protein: CASSPGGLAVSGEQFF.

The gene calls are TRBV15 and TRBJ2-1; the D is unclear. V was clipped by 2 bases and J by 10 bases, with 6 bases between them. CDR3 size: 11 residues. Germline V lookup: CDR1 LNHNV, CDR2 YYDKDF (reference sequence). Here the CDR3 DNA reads TGTGCCACCAGCAGACGCCAGGAGCAGTTCTTC. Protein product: CATSRRQEQFF.

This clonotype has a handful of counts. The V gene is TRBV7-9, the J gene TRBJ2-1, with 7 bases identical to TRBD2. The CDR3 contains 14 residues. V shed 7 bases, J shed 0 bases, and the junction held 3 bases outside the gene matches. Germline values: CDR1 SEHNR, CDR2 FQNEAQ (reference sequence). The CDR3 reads CASTGGSSYNEQFF. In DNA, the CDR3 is TGTGCCAGCACCGGCGGGAGCTCCTACAATGAGCAGTTCTTC.

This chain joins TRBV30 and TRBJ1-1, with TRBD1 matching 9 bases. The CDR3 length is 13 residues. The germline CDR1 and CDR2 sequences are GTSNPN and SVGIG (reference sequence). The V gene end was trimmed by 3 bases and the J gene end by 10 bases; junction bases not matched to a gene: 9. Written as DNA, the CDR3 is TGTGCCTGGAGGGACACAGGGGGCAGTGGAGCTTTCTTT. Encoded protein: CAWRDTGGSGAFF.

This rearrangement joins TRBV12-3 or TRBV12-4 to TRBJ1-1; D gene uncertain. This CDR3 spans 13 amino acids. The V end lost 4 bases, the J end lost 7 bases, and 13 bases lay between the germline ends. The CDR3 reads CASSSPEKGEAFF. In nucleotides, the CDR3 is TGTGCCAGCAGTTCTCCGGAAAAGGGTGAAGCTTTCTTT.

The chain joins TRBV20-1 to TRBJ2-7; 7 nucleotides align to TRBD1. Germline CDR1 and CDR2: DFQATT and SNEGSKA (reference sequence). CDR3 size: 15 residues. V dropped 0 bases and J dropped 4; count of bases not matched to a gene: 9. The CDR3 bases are TGCAGTGCTAGAGATTTGGGCAGGGGGATTTACGAGCAGTACTTC. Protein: CSARDLGRGIYEQYF.

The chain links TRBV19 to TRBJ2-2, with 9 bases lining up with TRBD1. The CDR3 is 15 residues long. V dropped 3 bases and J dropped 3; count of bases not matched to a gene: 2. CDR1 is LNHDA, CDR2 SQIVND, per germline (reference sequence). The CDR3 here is CASSIDRGDTGELFF. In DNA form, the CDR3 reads TGTGCCAGTAGTATCGACAGGGGGGACACCGGGGAGCTGTTTTTT.

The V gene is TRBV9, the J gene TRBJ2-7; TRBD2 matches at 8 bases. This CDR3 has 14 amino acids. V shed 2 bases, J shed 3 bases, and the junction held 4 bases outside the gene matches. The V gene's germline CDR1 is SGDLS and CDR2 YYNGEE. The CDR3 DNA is TGTGCCAGCAGCGTCGGGGGGGGAGGCTACGAGCAGTACTTC. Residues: CASSVGGGGYEQYF.

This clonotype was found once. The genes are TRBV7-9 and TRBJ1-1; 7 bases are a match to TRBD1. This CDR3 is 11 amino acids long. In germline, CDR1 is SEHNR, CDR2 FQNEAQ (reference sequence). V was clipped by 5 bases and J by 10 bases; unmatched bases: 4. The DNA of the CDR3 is TGTGCCAGCAGCCCAGGACAGGCAGCTTTCTTT. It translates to CASSPGQAAFF.

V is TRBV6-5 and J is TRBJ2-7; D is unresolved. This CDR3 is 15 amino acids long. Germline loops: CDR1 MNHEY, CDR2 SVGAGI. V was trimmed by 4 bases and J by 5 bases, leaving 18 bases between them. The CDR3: CASSSGPQDRHEQYF. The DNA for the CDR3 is TGTGCCAGCAGTTCCGGACCCCAGGACCGCCACGAGCAGTACTTC.